The rows below give T cell receptor beta chains drawn from one sample of a study of beta chain features in type 1 diabetes. Repertoires were generated with immunoSEQ multiplex PCR, while TCRdb's copy carries only in-frame clones and drops some. This sample has more than 300,000 clones, with roughly 16% found just once. Sequenced sample: naive CD4+ T cells from blood. Every receptor here comes from a woman aged 18-29 years in good health. The CDR3 runs from the conserved cysteine through the conserved F or W. A D gene is named only where the DNA matches it firmly. Clone size is stated in some rows and not others, as once, few, many or a class when expanded.

v_gene,j_gene,d_gene,abundance,CDR3aa,CDR3nt
TRBV5-1,TRBJ2-5,.,few,CASSLVPAEETQYF,TGCGCCAGCAGCTTGGTGCCAGCGGAAGAGACCCAGTACTTC
TRBV6-5,TRBJ2-1,TRBD2,few,CASSYTSGRVFEQFF,TGTGCCAGCAGTTACACTAGCGGGAGAGTTTTTGAGCAGTTCTTC
TRBV28,TRBJ2-7,.,.,CASSLTTGGVYEQYF,TGTGCCAGCAGTTTAACTACGGGCGGGGTGTACGAGCAGTACTTC
TRBV28,TRBJ2-4,TRBD2,.,CASTSGGTSHIQYF,TGTGCCAGCACCTCAGGGGGGACTAGCCACATTCAGTACTTC
TRBV19,TRBJ1-5,.,few,CASSEQGGNQPQHF,TGTGCCAGTAGTGAGCAGGGCGGAAATCAGCCCCAGCATTTT
TRBV30,TRBJ1-5,TRBD1,.,CAWAQGPGQPQHF,TGTGCCTGGGCACAGGGGCCGGGGCAGCCCCAGCATTTT
TRBV7-2,TRBJ2-5,TRBD2,few,CASSRKTSGSEGETQYF,TGTGCCAGCAGCCGCAAGACTAGCGGGAGTGAAGGAGAGACCCAGTACTTC
TRBV11-1,TRBJ2-7,TRBD1,.,CASSPRQGRFSYEQYF,TGTGCCAGCAGCCCTAGACAGGGGCGATTTTCCTACGAGCAGTACTTC
TRBV6-6,TRBJ2-7,TRBD2,.,CASSRRLAGGFYEQYF,TGTGCCAGCAGTAGGCGACTAGCGGGAGGGTTTTACGAGCAGTACTTC
TRBV29-1,TRBJ2-7,.,few,CSVDGWSNEQYF,TGCAGCGTTGACGGGTGGTCGAACGAGCAGTACTTC
TRBV28,TRBJ2-7,TRBD2,few,CASRSMASGYEQYF,TGTGCCAGCAGAAGTATGGCTAGCGGCTACGAGCAGTACTTC
TRBV6-6,TRBJ2-2,.,.,CATATLANTGELFF,TGTGCCACGGCGACTCTAGCGAACACCGGGGAGCTGTTTTTT
TRBV29-1,TRBJ2-7,.,few,CSVAKGQNEQYF,TGCAGCGTTGCCAAGGGGCAGAACGAGCAGTACTTC
TRBV28,TRBJ1-5,TRBD1,.,CASSLTTGKSVQPQHF,TGTGCCAGCAGTTTAACGACAGGGAAAAGTGTTCAGCCCCAGCATTTT
TRBV7-9,TRBJ1-3,.,.,CARGGTGNTIYF,TGTGCCAGGGGGGGTACTGGAAACACCATATATTTT
TRBV5-1,TRBJ1-4,.,few,CASSLGSGGSGEKLFF,TGCGCCAGCAGCTTGGGGAGTGGCGGGTCTGGTGAAAAACTGTTTTTT
TRBV11-2,TRBJ2-3,.,.,CASSLNFPRRTDTQYF,TGTGCCAGCAGCTTAAACTTTCCTAGGCGCACAGATACGCAGTATTTT
TRBV9,TRBJ2-1,.,few,CASSETGLSYNEQFF,TGTGCCAGCAGCGAAACCGGACTGTCCTACAATGAGCAGTTCTTC
TRBV5-1,TRBJ2-7,TRBD1,few,CASSLTGTGYEQYF,TGCGCCAGCAGCTTGACCGGGACAGGGTATGAGCAGTACTTC
TRBV28,TRBJ2-6,TRBD2,few,CAIARGVAGANVLTF,TGTGCCATCGCACGGGGGGTTGCTGGGGCCAACGTCCTGACTTTC
TRBV30,TRBJ2-7,TRBD1,.,CAWSEGTGVEQYF,TGTGCCTGGAGTGAGGGGACAGGGGTTGAGCAGTACTTC
TRBV28,TRBJ2-3,TRBD1,.,CASSSPGTGYTDTQYF,TGTGCCAGCAGTTCCCCCGGGACAGGGTACACAGATACGCAGTATTTT
TRBV5-1,TRBJ2-7,.,.,CASSLEASYEQYF,TGCGCCAGCAGCTTGGAGGCTAGCTACGAGCAGTACTTC
TRBV27,TRBJ1-2,.,.,CASREGPGRDGYTF,TGTGCCAGCAGGGAGGGACCGGGGAGGGATGGCTACACCTTC
TRBV7-9,TRBJ1-1,.,few,CASSPQGRTEAFF,TGTGCCAGCAGTCCTCAGGGGCGCACTGAAGCTTTCTTT
TRBV28,TRBJ2-7,.,.,CASSSQTEKDF,TGTGCCAGCAGTTCCCAGACAGAGAAGGACTTC
TRBV28,TRBJ2-7,TRBD1,.,CASKRQGTTYEQYF,TGTGCCAGTAAACGACAGGGTACAACTTACGAGCAGTACTTC
TRBV5-1,TRBJ2-6,TRBD1,.,CASSSNRGSFSGANVLTF,TGCGCCAGCAGCTCTAACAGGGGGTCCTTTTCTGGGGCCAACGTCCTGACTTTC
TRBV6-5,TRBJ2-1,TRBD1,.,CASSLGTGGWNEQFF,TGTGCCAGCAGCCTAGGGACAGGGGGCTGGAATGAGCAGTTCTTC
TRBV5-7,TRBJ2-3,.,.,CASSLDGAETSSTDTQYF,TGTGCCAGCAGCTTGGATGGGGCCGAGACATCTAGCACAGATACGCAGTATTTT
TRBV11-2,TRBJ2-1,.,few,CASSLRHPSSYNEQFF,TGTGCCAGCAGCTTAAGACACCCGAGCTCCTACAATGAGCAGTTCTTC